This entry lists 25 T cell receptor beta chains sequenced from one sample in a study of molecular identifiers for immune sequencing clone quantification. TCRdb redid the calling of the PCR reads with MiXCR, one entry per CDR3 protein. The table includes under 65,000 distinct CDR3 sequences, almost 25% detected once. The material sequenced was naive CD8+ T cells from blood, with Jurkat cell RNA spiked in. Subset: FACS-sorted CD8+CD4-CCR7+CD45RA+ naive T cells. These receptors were obtained from a human donor in good health. Some libraries in this study had Jurkat cell RNA spiked in.

A remark on this clonotype: A single base separates this from a much larger clone, so it may be a read error. The V gene is TRBV28, the J gene TRBJ2-5, with D possibly being TRBD2 (6 bases). There are 17 residues in the CDR3. Germline V gene sequence: CDR1 MDHEN, CDR2 SYDVKM. The CDR3 loop reads CAGSITLIAADQETQYF. In DNA form, the CDR3 reads TGTGCCGGCAGCATCACATTGATAGCGGCAGACCAAGAGACCCAGTACTTC.

The J gene is TRBJ2-7, the V gene TRBV5-6; D uncertain. This CDR3 region has 15 residues. V was cut by 3 bases and J by 9 bases, with 22 bases left in between. CDR1 is SGHDT and CDR2 is YYEEEE in the germline V gene. CDR3 sequence: CASSSDRSSEAGQYF. CDR3 sequence (DNA): TGTGCCAGCAGCTCTGACCGGTCCTCAGAAGCTGGGCAGTACTTC.

A note on this clonotype: Being one base from a much bigger clone, this may be a read error. V usage is TRBV12-3 or TRBV12-4 and J usage is TRBJ1-2, with TRBD1 as a possible D gene (5 bases). This CDR3 region has 17 residues. The CDR3 DNA reads as TGTGCCAGCAGTCCGAGGGGTATGAGTAAAGCTAACTATGGCTACATCTTC. Its protein is CASSPRGMSKANYGYIF.

This clonotype was observed many times. The chain uses TRBV2 and TRBJ1-2; D is uncertain. The CDR3 consists of 14 residues. V shed 0 bases and J shed 5 bases, with 10 bases lying between them. Germline CDR1 SNHLY, CDR2 FYNNEI. This CDR3 is CASSEALSLYGYTF. The CDR3 bases are TGTGCCAGCAGTGAAGCCCTGAGCTTATATGGCTACACCTTC.

Many counts were recorded for this clonotype. The gene calls are TRBV7-2 and TRBJ2-7; D may correspond to TRBD1 or TRBD2 (6 bases each). CDR1 is SGHTA, CDR2 FQGNSA, per germline. V lost 7 bases and J lost 0, with 22 bases in between. The CDR3 contains 17 residues. The CDR3 spells CASTEGDGGVSSYEQYF. In DNA, the CDR3 is TGTGCCAGCACCGAGGGTGACGGGGGCGTGAGCTCCTACGAGCAGTACTTC.

This clonotype occurred many times. CDR3 nucleotide sequence: TGTGCCAGCAGTTACGTCGGAACATCGAATGAGCAGTTCTTC. It is translated as CASSYVGTSNEQFF. The chain combines TRBV6-5 with TRBJ2-1, with D unresolved. V was pared by 2 bases and J by 7 bases, with 12 bases between. The CDR3 covers 14 residues. Looked up from germline, CDR1 is MNHEY and CDR2 is SVGAGI.

V usage is TRBV7-6 and J usage is TRBJ2-3; 10 bases are shared with TRBD2. V lost 1 base to trimming and J lost 8 bases; unmatched junction nucleotides: 18. The CDR3 spans 19 residues. Germline loops: CDR1 SGHVS, CDR2 FNYEAQ. DNA of the CDR3: TGTGCCAGCAGCTTAGATCCCCCCCAACTAGCGGGGAGCCCAGCTACGCAGTATTTT. Translating it yields CASSLDPPQLAGSPATQYF.

The table lists this clonotype with many counts. This chain links TRBV24-1 with TRBJ1-1; TRBD1 might be the D (5 bases). V was pared by 5 bases and J by 4 bases, with 10 bases between. From germline, CDR1 is KGHDR and CDR2 SFDVKD. This CDR3 has 13 amino acids. CDR3 bases: TGTGCCACCAGTGTCGGGGGGGGCACTGAAGCTTTCTTT. As protein: CATSVGGGTEAFF.

Note on this clonotype: A read error may be the cause here, since a much bigger clone is one base away. This chain uses TRBV7-2 with TRBJ2-7; D is unresolved. Germline V lookup: CDR1 SGHTA, CDR2 FQGNSA. This CDR3 contains 12 residues. This chain's CDR3 is CASSFDGYEQHF. CDR3 bases: TGTGCCAGCAGCTTCGACGGCTACGAGCAGCACTTC.

This clonotype was observed many times. This rearrangement joins TRBV28 to TRBJ1-5, with TRBD1 identical over 7 bases. V dropped 6 bases and J dropped 6; count of bases not matched to a gene: 8. From germline, CDR1 is MDHEN and CDR2 SYDVKM. CDR3 length equals 14 residues. This CDR3 reads CASSNGQAAQPQHF. The CDR3 DNA reads TGTGCCAGCAGCAATGGACAGGCTGCTCAGCCCCAGCATTTT. Together with reference TRBV28 and TRBJ1-5, the CDR3 gives the full variable domain: DVKVTQSSRYLVKRTGEKVFLECVQDMDHENMFWYRQDPGLGLRLIYFSYDVKMKEKGDIPEGYSVSREKKERFSLILESASTNQTSMYLCASSNGQAAQPQHFGDGTRLSIL.

As for this clonotype: This may arise from a read error, as a much more abundant clone is one base away. The chain recombines TRBV7-9 with TRBJ2-3; D is perhaps TRBD1 (5 bases). Germline CDR1 is SEHNR and CDR2 is FQNEAQ (reference sequence). This CDR3 has 16 residues. CDR3 bases: TGTGCCTGCAGCCTCCAGGTCCCGTGGACAACAGATACGCAGTATTTT. Translation: CACSLQVPWTTDTQYF. Looking up the rest from reference TRBV7-9 and TRBJ2-3 gives the full variable domain: DTGVSQNPRHKITKRGQNVTFRCDPISEHNRLYWYRQTLGQGPEFLTYFQNEAQLEKSRLLSDRFSAERPKGSFSTLEIQRTEQGDSAMYLCACSLQVPWTTDTQYFGPGTRLTVL.

This clonotype has a count of ten or more. The rearrangement uses TRBV7-9 and TRBJ2-7; 8 nucleotides line up with TRBD1. The V and J ends lost 5 bases and 6 bases, in that order; junction bases with no gene match: 12. There are 15 residues in the CDR3. From germline, CDR1 is SEHNR and CDR2 FQNEAQ (reference sequence). The CDR3 DNA is TGTGCCAGCAGCCCACCGACAGGGGCCCGCCGCGAGCAGTACTTC. Amino acid sequence: CASSPPTGARREQYF. The complete variable domain, with remaining parts taken from reference TRBV7-9 and TRBJ2-7, reads DTGVSQNPRHKITKRGQNVTFRCDPISEHNRLYWYRQTLGQGPEFLTYFQNEAQLEKSRLLSDRFSAERPKGSFSTLEIQRTEQGDSAMYLCASSPPTGARREQYFGPGTRLTVT.

About this clonotype itself: Possible read error: a much larger clone is one base away. The chain carries TRBV2 and TRBJ2-5; D tentatively fits TRBD1 or TRBD2 (5 bases each). This CDR3 comprises 14 residues. Looked up from germline, CDR1 is SNHLY and CDR2 is FYNNEI. CDR3 nucleotides: TGTGCCAGCACCGGGACGGATCCCCAAGAGCCCCAGTACTTC. Protein: CASTGTDPQEPQYF. The full variable domain, in which reference TRBV2 and TRBJ2-5 provide the parts outside the CDR3, is EPEVTQTPSHQVTQMGQEVILRCVPISNHLYFYWYRQILGQKVEFLVSFYNNEISEKSEIFDDQFSVERPDGSNFTLKIRSTKLEDSAMYFCASTGTDPQEPQYFGPGTRLLVL.

This clonotype was found a few times. The rearrangement uses TRBV5-6 and TRBJ2-4, with 12 bases identical to TRBD1. The germline V gene encodes CDR1 SGHDT and CDR2 YYEEEE. The trim removed 1 base at V and 1 base at J, leaving 6 bases unmatched. The CDR3 extends over 18 amino acids. The CDR3 DNA reads as TGTGCCAGCAGCTTGAGGGACAGGGGGCACGAGGCCAAAAACATTCAGTACTTC. This codes for CASSLRDRGHEAKNIQYF.

This clonotype was picked up one time. A much more abundant neighbour one base away suggests this may be a read error. The CDR3 loop reads CSAASTPMGRPSNYGYTF. CDR3 nucleotides: TGCAGTGCTGCCTCCACCCCCATGGGGAGGCCTTCTAACTATGGCTACACCTTC. J is TRBJ1-2 and V is TRBV20-1; D remains unclear. This CDR3 spans 18 amino acids. The V end was cut by 5 bases, the J end by 0 bases, with 25 bases between. CDR1 is DFQATT, CDR2 SNEGSKA, per germline (reference sequence).

This clonotype was seen at least ten times. The genes are TRBV5-1 and TRBJ2-7; D could derive from TRBD1 or TRBD2 (7 bases each). Per the germline V gene, CDR1 is SGHRS and CDR2 is YFSETQ. The CDR3 has 14 amino acids. The V end lost 4 bases, the J end lost 5 bases, and 16 bases lay between the germline ends. The CDR3, as DNA: TGCGCCAGCAGCCAACAGACAGGGAGGGACGAGCAGTACTTC. Protein sequence: CASSQQTGRDEQYF.

In this sample, this clonotype turned up many times. The CDR3 nucleotides are TGTGCCAGCAGTCTCATGGCCAGCGGGGTTGGCACAGATACGCAGTATTTT. Amino acids: CASSLMASGVGTDTQYF. The V gene is TRBV27, the J gene TRBJ2-3, with 7 nucleotides matching TRBD2. CDR3 length: 17 residues. Germline V gene lookup returns CDR1 MNHEY and CDR2 SMNVEV (reference sequence). The junction had 12 bases not matched to a gene; V was cut back by 5 bases and J by 1 base.

About this clonotype itself: One junction end does not reproduce the germline sequence, and a read error may be involved. The chain has TRBV6-2 or TRBV6-3 and TRBJ2-2; D is possibly TRBD1 (6 bases). Germline V gene sequence: CDR1 MNHEY, CDR2 SVGEGT. The CDR3 runs 16 residues. The CDR3 region has the DNA TGTGCCAGCAGTTACGGGTTAGACAGGACAGACACCGGGGAGCTGTTT. Its translation: CASSYGLDRTDTGELF.

Details on this clonotype: This sequence may be a read error, since a much larger clone differs from it by one base. The chain is built from TRBV7-9 and TRBJ2-7; TRBD1 might be the D (6 bases). This CDR3 is built from 16 residues. Per the germline V gene, CDR1 is SEHNR and CDR2 is FQNEAQ (reference sequence). The V end was cut by 2 bases, the J end by 7 bases, with 21 bases between. DNA for the CDR3: TGTGCCAGCAGCTTAAAGTGGCAGGGGACCTACGTGGAGCAGTACTTC. Amino acids: CASSLKWQGTYVEQYF.

Details on this clonotype: A read error is possible here, since a much larger clone lies one base away. This sequence joins TRBV29-1 and TRBJ2-1; D is possibly TRBD2 (5 bases). The CDR3 has 12 amino acids. Germline loops: CDR1 SQVTM, CDR2 ANQGSEA. Trimming shortened V by 7 bases and J by 8 bases, and 15 bases separated the two germline ends. CDR3 sequence (DNA): TGCAGCGGAACGGTACAGAGGGATGAGCAGTTCTTC. Its translation: CSGTVQRDEQFF.

This chain uses TRBV27 with TRBJ2-5; 10 bases are shared with TRBD2. Germline V gene sequence: CDR1 MNHEY, CDR2 SMNVEV (reference sequence). This CDR3 is 15 amino acids long. Losses at the gene ends were 4 bases for V and 5 bases for J; bases not matched to a gene: 7. CDR3 sequence reads: CASSSGTSESETQYF. The DNA for the CDR3 is TGTGCCAGCAGTTCCGGGACTAGCGAGAGTGAGACCCAGTACTTC.

This clonotype showed up many times. V is TRBV20-1 and J is TRBJ2-5; 9 bases align to TRBD2. Germline trimming cut 0 bases from V and 2 bases from J; bases unmatched to any gene: 13. The CDR3 sequence is 18 residues long. CDR1 is DFQATT, CDR2 SNEGSKA, per germline (reference sequence). CDR3 residues: CSARDLGAASGVQETQYF. As DNA, the CDR3 is TGCAGTGCTAGAGATTTGGGCGCGGCTAGCGGGGTTCAAGAGACCCAGTACTTC.

This clonotype was seen many times. V is TRBV28 and J is TRBJ2-1, with D uncertain. The CDR3 runs 15 residues. The germline V gene encodes CDR1 MDHEN and CDR2 SYDVKM. Trimming left V 7 bases short and J 0 bases short, with 13 bases between. CDR3 in DNA: TGTGCCAGCACCGAAGACTCTCGCTCCTACAATGAGCAGTTCTTC. Its protein is CASTEDSRSYNEQFF.

This clonotype was detected ten times or more. The V call is TRBV23-1, the J call TRBJ2-4; 10 positions agree with TRBD1. TRBV23-1 is an open reading frame, and its role is uncertain. This CDR3 has 14 amino acids. Losses at the gene ends were 9 bases for V and 4 bases for J; bases not matched to a gene: 6. The CDR3 region is CARRQGARKNIQYF. The CDR3 DNA follows: TGCGCCAGGAGACAGGGGGCTCGTAAAAACATTCAGTACTTC.

Ten or more counts support this clonotype. The chain has TRBV5-1 and TRBJ1-4, with D possibly being TRBD1 (5 bases). The germline gives CDR1 SGHRS, CDR2 YFSETQ. This CDR3 region has 15 residues. Between the trimmed V and J ends, which lost 0 bases and 4 bases, there was a span of 10 bases. CDR3 sequence: CASSLEGTVNEKLFF. As DNA, the CDR3 is TGCGCCAGCAGCTTGGAAGGGACGGTTAATGAAAAACTGTTTTTT.